This TCR beta chain came from a study of blood T cell repertoires in COVID-19. Study background: Material from acute and convalescent COVID-19 was sourced from the United States, Italy and Spain. From T cells, B-cell-depleted T cells, or PBMCs came the material, which was cDNA or gDNA.

Germline CDR1 reads LNHNV; CDR2 reads YYDKDF (reference sequence). V gave up 5 bases and J gave up 5 bases; unmatched junction bases: 11. CDR3 length: 16 residues. Enrolment of Seattle patients took place during active infection, and they were followed longitudinally. As handled by the study authors: Scientists estimated how many nucleated cells there were by amplifying reference gene primers. This table comes from immunoSEQ multiplex PCR, and its TCRdb copy is limited to in-frame clones, with some not included. The V and J calls and clone size come from that table; D and trimming were worked out from the DNA. This table has 200,000 to 250,000 clones, about 83% appearing once.

J is TRBJ2-3 and V is TRBV15; 9 bases match TRBD2. Material: peripheral blood. The source is a woman aged 25 to 45 with COVID-19, enrolled during active disease. CDR3 coding DNA: TGTGCCACCAGCCAAACTATAGCGGGGGTCAGAGATACGCAGTATTTT. It yields the protein CATSQTIAGVRDTQYF.